This is a list of T cell receptor beta chains from one sample in a study of blood T cell repertoires in COVID-19. Clones were sequenced by immunoSEQ multiplex PCR, and TCRdb holds only the in-frame ones, with some missing. Seen here are nearly 80,000 clones, approximately 90% observed once, and the top ten hold approximately 0.74%. The sample was peripheral blood. The receptors here all came from a woman aged 80 or older with acute or convalescent COVID-19. CDR3s include the opening cysteine and the closing phenylalanine or tryptophan. The D gene is left open where the match is weak. Size tells how often a clone was seen (once, few, many) or the class of an expanded clone, and some rows leave it out.

abundance	d_gene	v_gene	j_gene	CDR3aa	CDR3nt
-	TRBD1	TRBV5-1	TRBJ2-7	CASSLARTGMGFYEQYF	TGCGCCAGCAGCTTGGCCCGGACAGGGATGGGGTTCTACGAGCAGTACTTC
-	TRBD1	TRBV19	TRBJ1-5	CASGTGGENQPQHF	TGTGCCAGTGGAACAGGGGGTGAGAATCAGCCCCAGCATTTT
-	TRBD1	TRBV4-1	TRBJ1-3	CASSQLVTGTGKDTIYF	TGCGCCAGCAGCCAGCTTGTTACCGGGACAGGGAAAGACACCATATATTTT
once	-	TRBV7-9	TRBJ1-2	CASSLDGQNYGYTF	TGTGCCAGCAGCTTAGATGGCCAGAACTATGGCTACACCTTC
-	-	TRBV18	TRBJ2-7	CASSLKSSYEQYF	TGTGCCAGCTCACTTAAATCCTCCTACGAGCAGTACTTC
-	-	TRBV3-1/TRBV3-2	TRBJ1-4	CASTLRGIGYEKLFF	TGTGCCAGCACCCTCAGGGGAATTGGGTATGAAAAACTGTTTTTT
-	TRBD1	TRBV6-5	TRBJ2-7	CASTPRGSGSYEQYF	TGTGCCAGCACTCCCAGGGGGTCCGGTTCCTACGAGCAGTACTTC
-	TRBD2	TRBV6-2/TRBV6-3	TRBJ2-1	CASSYNLGLAGKMYNEQFF	TGTGCCAGCAGTTACAACCTGGGACTAGCGGGAAAAATGTACAATGAGCAGTTCTTC
-	-	TRBV24-1	TRBJ2-2	CATSERGTGELFF	TGTGCCACCAGTGAACGGGGAACCGGGGAGCTGTTTTTT
few	-	TRBV24-1	TRBJ1-4	CATEWLRTDEKLFF	TGTGCCACGGAATGGCTGCGGACAGATGAAAAACTGTTTTTT